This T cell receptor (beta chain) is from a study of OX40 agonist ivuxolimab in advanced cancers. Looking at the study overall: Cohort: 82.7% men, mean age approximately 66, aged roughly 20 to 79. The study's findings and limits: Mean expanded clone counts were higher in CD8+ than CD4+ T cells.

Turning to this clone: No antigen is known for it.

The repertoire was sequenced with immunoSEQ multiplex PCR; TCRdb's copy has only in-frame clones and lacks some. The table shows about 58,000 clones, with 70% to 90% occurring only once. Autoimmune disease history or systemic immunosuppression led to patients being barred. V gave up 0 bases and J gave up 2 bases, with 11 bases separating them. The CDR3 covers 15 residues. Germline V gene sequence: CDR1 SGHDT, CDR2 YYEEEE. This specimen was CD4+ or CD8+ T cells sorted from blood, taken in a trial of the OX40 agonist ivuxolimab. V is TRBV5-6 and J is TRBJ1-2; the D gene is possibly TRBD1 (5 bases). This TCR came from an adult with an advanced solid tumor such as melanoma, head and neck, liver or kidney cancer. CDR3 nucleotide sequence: TGTGCCAGCAGCTTGGAGGGACGAAGGAACTATGGCTACACCTTC. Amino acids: CASSLEGRRNYGYTF.